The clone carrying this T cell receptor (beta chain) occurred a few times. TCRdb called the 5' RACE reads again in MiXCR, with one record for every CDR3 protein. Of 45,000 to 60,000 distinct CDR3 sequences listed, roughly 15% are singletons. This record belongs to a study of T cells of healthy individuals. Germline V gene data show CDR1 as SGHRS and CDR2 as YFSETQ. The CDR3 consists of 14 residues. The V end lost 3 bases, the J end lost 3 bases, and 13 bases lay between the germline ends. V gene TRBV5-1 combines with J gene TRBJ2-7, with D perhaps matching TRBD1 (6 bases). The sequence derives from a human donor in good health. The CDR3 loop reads CASSSGTLNYEQYF. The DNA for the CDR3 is TGCGCCAGCAGCTCCGGGACACTCAACTACGAGCAGTACTTC.